Given below is one TCR beta chain in context. The antigen is not known. This CDR3 has 14 residues. Trimming removed 2 bases from V and 6 bases from J; junction bases left unmatched: 2. Germline V gene lookup returns CDR1 MDHEN and CDR2 SYDVKM. The data belong to a study of cytomegalovirus exposure and HLA in healthy donors. Study-wide points: In a later analysis, first-cohort TCR clusters were found to tend to co-occur in the approximately 120 validation repertoires.

Sequencing used immunoSEQ multiplex PCR; TCRdb keeps in-frame clones, though not all of them. The data contain roughly 260,000 clones, around 90% of them seen just once; the ten biggest clones take up less than 0.4%. The sequence came from a woman between 18 and 30 years old in good health and CMV-seronegative. V is TRBV28 and J is TRBJ2-7; 12 bases are shared with TRBD2. Sequencing was done on a sample of PBMCs. The CDR3 region is CASSLLAGGPEQYF. DNA for the CDR3: TGTGCCAGCAGTTTACTAGCGGGGGGGCCCGAGCAGTACTTC.